This T cell receptor beta chain derives from a study of T cell changes during pregnancy in multiple sclerosis. This table comes from immunoSEQ multiplex PCR, and its TCRdb copy is limited to in-frame clones, with some not included. The sample includes roughly 60,000 clones, about 91% of them seen just once. Sequencing used peripheral blood, obtained before pregnancy. The TCR comes from a female donor with multiple sclerosis, enrolled in a pregnancy study.

CDR3 protein: CASSRRLAGGDNEQFF. The CDR3, as DNA: TGCGCCAGCAGCCGCAGACTAGCGGGGGGGGACAATGAGCAGTTCTTC. The genes are TRBV4-3 and TRBJ2-1; 14 bases align to TRBD2. The CDR3 totals 16 residues. V was clipped by 4 bases and J by 5 bases; unmatched bases: 4. Germline V CDR1 and CDR2: LGHNA, YSLEER.